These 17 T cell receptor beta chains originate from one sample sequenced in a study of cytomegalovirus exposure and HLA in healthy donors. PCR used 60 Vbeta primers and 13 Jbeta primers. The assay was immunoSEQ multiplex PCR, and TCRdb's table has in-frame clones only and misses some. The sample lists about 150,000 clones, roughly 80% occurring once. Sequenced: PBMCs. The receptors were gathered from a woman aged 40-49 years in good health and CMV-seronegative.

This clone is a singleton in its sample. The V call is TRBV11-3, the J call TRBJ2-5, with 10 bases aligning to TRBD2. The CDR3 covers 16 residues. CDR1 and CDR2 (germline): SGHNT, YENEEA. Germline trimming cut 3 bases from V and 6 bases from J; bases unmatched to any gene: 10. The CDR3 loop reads CASSLSGRGAGKTQYF. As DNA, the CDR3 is TGTGCCAGCAGCTTGAGCGGGAGGGGGGCCGGGAAGACCCAGTACTTC. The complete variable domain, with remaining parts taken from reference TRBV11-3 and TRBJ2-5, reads EAGVVQSPRYKIIEKKQPVAFWCNPISGHNTLYWYLQNLGQGPELLIRYENEEAVDDSQLPKDRFSAERLKGVDSTLKIQPAELGDSAVYLCASSLSGRGAGKTQYFGPGTRLLVL.

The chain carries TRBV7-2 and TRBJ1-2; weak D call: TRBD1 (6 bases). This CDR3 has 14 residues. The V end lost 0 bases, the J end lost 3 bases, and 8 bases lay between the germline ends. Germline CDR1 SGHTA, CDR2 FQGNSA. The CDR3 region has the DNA TGTGCCAGCAGCTTAGCCTGGACAGACTATGGCTACACCTTC. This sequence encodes CASSLAWTDYGYTF. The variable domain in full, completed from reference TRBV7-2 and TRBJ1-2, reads GAGVSQSPSNKVTEKGKDVELRCDPISGHTALYWYRQSLGQGLEFLIYFQGNSAPDKSGLPSDRFSAERTGGSVSTLTIQRTQQEDSAVYLCASSLAWTDYGYTFGSGTRLTVV.

CDR3 region: CASSGLAGALQETQYF. CDR3 bases: TGTGCCAGCAGTGGACTAGCGGGGGCCCTCCAAGAGACCCAGTACTTC. The chain employs TRBV6-1 and TRBJ2-5; 12 nucleotides line up with TRBD2. Trimming at V came to 4 bases and at J to 1 base, leaving 4 bases not matched to a gene. The CDR3 loop spans 16 amino acids. Looked up from germline, CDR1 is MNHNS and CDR2 is SASEGT.

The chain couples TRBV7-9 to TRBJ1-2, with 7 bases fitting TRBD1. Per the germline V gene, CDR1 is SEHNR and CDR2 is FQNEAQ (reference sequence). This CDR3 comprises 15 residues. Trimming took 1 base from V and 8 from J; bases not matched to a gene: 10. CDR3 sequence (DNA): TGTGCCAGCAGCTTAGACCTCGACAGGGAGGTAGGCTACACCTTC. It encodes CASSLDLDREVGYTF.

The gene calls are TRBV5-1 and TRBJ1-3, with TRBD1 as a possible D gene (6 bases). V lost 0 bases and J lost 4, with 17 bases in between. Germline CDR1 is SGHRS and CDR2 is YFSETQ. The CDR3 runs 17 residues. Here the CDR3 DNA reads TGCGCCAGCAGCTTGGGCCCACAGGGTACGGCAGGAAACACCATATATTTT. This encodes CASSLGPQGTAGNTIYF.

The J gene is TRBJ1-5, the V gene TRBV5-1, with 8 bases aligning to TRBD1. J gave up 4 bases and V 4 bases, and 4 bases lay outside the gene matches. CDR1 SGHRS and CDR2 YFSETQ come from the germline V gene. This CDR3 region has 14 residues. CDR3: CASSLDRGNQPQHF. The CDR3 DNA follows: TGCGCCAGCAGCCTCGACAGGGGAAATCAGCCCCAGCATTTT. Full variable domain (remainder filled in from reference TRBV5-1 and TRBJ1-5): KAGVTQTPRYLIKTRGQQVTLSCSPISGHRSVSWYQQTPGQGLQFLFEYFSETQRNKGNFPGRFSGRQFSNSRSEMNVSTLELGDSALYLCASSLDRGNQPQHFGDGTRLSIL.

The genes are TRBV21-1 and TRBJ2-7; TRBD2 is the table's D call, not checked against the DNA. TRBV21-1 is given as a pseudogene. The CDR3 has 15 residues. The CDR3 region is CASSKSGDWAYEQYF. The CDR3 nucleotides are TGTGCCAGCAGCAAATCCGGGGATTGGGCCTACGAGCAGTACTTC.

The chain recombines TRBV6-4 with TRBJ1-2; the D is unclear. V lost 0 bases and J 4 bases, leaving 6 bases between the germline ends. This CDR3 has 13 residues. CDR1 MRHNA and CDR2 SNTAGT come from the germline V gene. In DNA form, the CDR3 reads TGTGCCAGCAGTGACTCGGGCAGCTATGGCTACACCTTC. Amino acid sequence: CASSDSGSYGYTF.

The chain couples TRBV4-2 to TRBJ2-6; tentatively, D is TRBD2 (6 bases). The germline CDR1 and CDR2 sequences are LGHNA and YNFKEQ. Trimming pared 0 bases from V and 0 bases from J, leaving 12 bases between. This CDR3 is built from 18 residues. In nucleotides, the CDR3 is TGTGCCAGCAGCCAAGATGGGGGGATGTACTCTGGGGCCAACGTCCTGACTTTC. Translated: CASSQDGGMYSGANVLTF.

CDR3 sequence reads: CASSYGTGKYEQYF. CDR3 in DNA: TGTGCCAGCAGTTACGGGACAGGAAAATACGAGCAGTACTTC. The rearrangement uses TRBV6-5 and TRBJ2-7; 8 bases match TRBD1. Germline CDR1 MNHEY, CDR2 SVGAGI. Trimming at V came to 2 bases and at J to 4 bases, leaving 4 bases not matched to a gene. This CDR3 has 14 amino acids.

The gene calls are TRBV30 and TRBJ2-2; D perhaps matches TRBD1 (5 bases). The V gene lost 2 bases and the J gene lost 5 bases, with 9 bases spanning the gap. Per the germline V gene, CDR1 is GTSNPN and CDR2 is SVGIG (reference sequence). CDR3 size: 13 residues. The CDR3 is CAWSNRGTGELFF. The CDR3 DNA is TGTGCCTGGAGTAATAGGGGAACCGGGGAGCTGTTTTTT.

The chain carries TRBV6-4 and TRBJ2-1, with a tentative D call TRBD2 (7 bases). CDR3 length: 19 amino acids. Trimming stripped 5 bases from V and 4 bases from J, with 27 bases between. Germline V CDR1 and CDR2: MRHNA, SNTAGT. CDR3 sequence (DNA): TGTGCCAGCAGTCCCCGGGGCAGCGGGACACCTAATTATTACAATGAGCAGTTCTTC. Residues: CASSPRGSGTPNYYNEQFF.

The CDR3 is CASSPGLFLTDTQYF. The CDR3 coding sequence is TGCGCCAGCAGCCCGGGACTATTCCTCACAGATACGCAGTATTTT. The V call is TRBV5-1, the J call TRBJ2-3; 7 nucleotides align to TRBD2. CDR1 and CDR2 from the germline V gene are SGHRS and YFSETQ. The CDR3 contains 15 residues. With V trimmed by 4 bases and J by 2 bases, 7 bases remained unmatched.

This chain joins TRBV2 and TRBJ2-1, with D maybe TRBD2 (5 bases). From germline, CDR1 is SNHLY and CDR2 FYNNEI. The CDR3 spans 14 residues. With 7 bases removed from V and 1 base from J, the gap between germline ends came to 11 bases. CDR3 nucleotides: TGTGCCAGCAAAATTCGGGGTTCCTACAATGAGCAGTTCTTC. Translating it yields CASKIRGSYNEQFF.

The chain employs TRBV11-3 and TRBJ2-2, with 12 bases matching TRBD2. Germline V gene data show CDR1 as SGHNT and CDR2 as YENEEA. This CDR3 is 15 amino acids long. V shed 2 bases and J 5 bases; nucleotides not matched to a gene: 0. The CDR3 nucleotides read TGTGCCAGCAGCTTAACTAGCGGGGGGACCGGGGAGCTGTTTTTT. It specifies CASSLTSGGTGELFF.

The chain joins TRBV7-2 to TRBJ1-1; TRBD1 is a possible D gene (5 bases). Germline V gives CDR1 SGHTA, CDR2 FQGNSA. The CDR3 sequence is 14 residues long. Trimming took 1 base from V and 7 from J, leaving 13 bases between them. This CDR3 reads CASSLVRGQGEAFF. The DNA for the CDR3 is TGTGCCAGCAGCTTAGTAAGGGGCCAGGGTGAAGCTTTCTTT.

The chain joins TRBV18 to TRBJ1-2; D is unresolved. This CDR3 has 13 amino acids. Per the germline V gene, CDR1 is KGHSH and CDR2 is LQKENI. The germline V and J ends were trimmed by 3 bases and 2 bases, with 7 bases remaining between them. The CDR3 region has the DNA TGTGCCAGCTCACCGGGCGACAACTATGGCTACACCTTC. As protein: CASSPGDNYGYTF.